This T cell receptor beta chain was captured in a study of response to subunit inactivated influenza vaccine. The germline CDR1 and CDR2 sequences are SGHNT and YYREEE (reference sequence). V lost 0 bases to trimming and J lost 0 bases, with 28 bases between them. This CDR3 region has 23 residues. Using its own MiXCR run on the RT-PCR reads, TCRdb lists one record per CDR3 protein. The sample records approximately 500,000 distinct CDR3 sequences, less than 15% being singletons. This clonotype was observed many times. This receptor was taken from a man aged 50-59 years who received an inactivated influenza vaccine. The rearrangement links TRBV5-4 to TRBJ2-6; TRBD1 might be the D (6 bases). The input for sequencing was PBMCs from blood, taken 11 to 12 days after vaccination. CDR3 coding DNA: TGTGCCAGCAGCTTGGTCGCCCGGGACACCCGAGAAGCCAGAAACTCTGGGGCCAACGTCCTGACTTTC. It codes for CASSLVARDTREARNSGANVLTF.